The entry below describes one TCR beta chain. As originally analysed: Researchers report that nucleated cell counts were estimated from reference gene primer amplification. Profiled with immunoSEQ multiplex PCR; TCRdb holds only in-frame clones, not every one. V, J and clone size reflect that table, while D and trimming were determined from the DNA. Altogether under 150,000 clones are present, around 85% being singletons, with the ten largest covering about 16%. This entry belongs to a study of blood T cell repertoires in COVID-19. Study at large: Some COVID-19 samples were acute and others convalescent; all came from the United States, Italy and Spain. T cells, B-cell-depleted T cells, or PBMCs supplied cDNA or gDNA.

The CDR3 is 13 residues long. Trimming took 4 bases from V and 7 from J; bases not matched to a gene: 5. Per germline, CDR1 MGHRA and CDR2 YSYEKL. The specimen was peripheral blood. This receptor was obtained from a woman in her 50s who had recovered from COVID-19. V gene TRBV4-1 combines with J gene TRBJ1-1, with 8 positions matching TRBD1. CDR3 protein: CASSPRGQGEAFF. The DNA of the CDR3 is TGCGCCAGCAGCCCCAGGGGGCAAGGTGAAGCTTTCTTT.